Listed below are T cell receptor beta chains from one sample, sequenced in a study of blood T cell repertoires in COVID-19. Using immunoSEQ multiplex PCR, the repertoire was profiled, and TCRdb retains in-frame clones only, with some absent. The sample records 300,000 to 450,000 clones, 88% being singletons. The specimen sequenced was PBMCs or T cells enriched from blood (not recorded which). The source of these receptors is a woman between 25 and 40 years old who had been exposed to COVID-19. The CDR3 runs from the conserved cysteine through the conserved F or W. The D gene is left open where the match is weak. Part of the rows lack a size; the others show once, few, many or a class for expanded clones.

d_call: TRBD2
j_call: TRBJ2-1
v_call: TRBV10-2
clone_size: NA
cdr3_aa: CASSESGLIPPNEQFF
cdr3_nt: TGCGCCAGCAGTGAGTCGGGACTAATTCCTCCCAATGAGCAGTTCTTC

d_call: NA
j_call: TRBJ2-7
v_call: TRBV5-6
clone_size: few
cdr3_aa: CASSYWTDYEQYF
cdr3_nt: TGTGCCAGCAGCTACTGGACAGACTACGAGCAGTACTTC

d_call: NA
j_call: TRBJ2-7
v_call: TRBV28
clone_size: NA
cdr3_aa: CASSLSRVGRNYEQYF
cdr3_nt: TGTGCCAGCAGTTTATCAAGAGTTGGCAGGAACTACGAGCAGTACTTC

d_call: TRBD2
j_call: TRBJ2-7
v_call: TRBV14
clone_size: NA
cdr3_aa: CASSQAPSRLAGGVEQYF
cdr3_nt: TGTGCCAGCAGCCAAGCCCCGTCGAGACTAGCGGGAGGGGTCGAGCAGTACTTC

d_call: NA
j_call: TRBJ1-2
v_call: TRBV30
clone_size: NA
cdr3_aa: CAWSVRTGYTF
cdr3_nt: TGTGCCTGGAGTGTACGGACAGGCTACACCTTC

d_call: NA
j_call: TRBJ1-2
v_call: TRBV7-9
clone_size: NA
cdr3_aa: CASSGQLGYTF
cdr3_nt: TGTGCCAGCAGTGGACAGTTGGGCTACACCTTC

d_call: NA
j_call: TRBJ2-7
v_call: TRBV12-3/TRBV12-4
clone_size: NA
cdr3_aa: CASSLGREQYF
cdr3_nt: TGTGCCAGCAGTTTAGGGCGGGAGCAGTACTTC

d_call: NA
j_call: TRBJ1-4
v_call: TRBV5-6
clone_size: NA
cdr3_aa: CASSTHGQVDEKLFF
cdr3_nt: TGTGCCAGCAGCACCCACGGACAAGTGGATGAAAAACTGTTTTTT

d_call: TRBD1
j_call: TRBJ1-2
v_call: TRBV7-8
clone_size: NA
cdr3_aa: CASSKTGDGYTF
cdr3_nt: TGTGCCAGCAGCAAAACAGGGGACGGCTACACCTTC

d_call: NA
j_call: TRBJ2-7
v_call: TRBV28
clone_size: NA
cdr3_aa: CASSAGRGPQEQYF
cdr3_nt: TGTGCCAGCAGTGCAGGGCGGGGCCCCCAGGAGCAGTACTTC